These 12 T cell receptor beta chains were all obtained from the same sample, sequenced in a study of blood T cells in healthy people across ages. Using a J-beta primer mix together with a sample-barcoded 5' primer, a second PCR was run for 7 to 11 cycles. In TCRdb, the 5' RACE reads were re-called with MiXCR into one record per CDR3 protein. This table holds about 770,000 distinct CDR3 sequences, under 55% found once. The sequenced sample was blood. These receptors all come from a man in his 60s in good health.

This clonotype was counted only a few times. The rearrangement links TRBV18 to TRBJ2-7, with TRBD1 matching over 9 bases. The germline V gene encodes CDR1 KGHSH and CDR2 LQKENI. The V gene end was trimmed by 5 bases and the J gene end by 3 bases; junction bases not matched to a gene: 8. The CDR3 is made up of 15 amino acids. Written as DNA, the CDR3 is TGTGCCAGCTCAAAATACGCGGACAGGGGCTACGAGCAGTACTTC. Its translation: CASSKYADRGYEQYF.

This chain links TRBV14 with TRBJ2-1; TRBD1 matches 7 bases. Germline CDR1 reads SGHDN; CDR2 reads FVKESK. V gave up 1 base and J gave up 7 bases; unmatched junction bases: 31. CDR3 length equals 23 residues. The CDR3: CASSQVSPPLGSRTGLQDNEQFF. In DNA form, the CDR3 reads TGTGCCAGCAGCCAAGTAAGCCCCCCCCTCGGGTCAAGGACAGGTCTTCAGGATAATGAGCAGTTCTTC.

This clonotype was found a few times. The genes are TRBV29-1 and TRBJ2-1, with D possibly TRBD1 on 6 matching bases. Germline V gene sequence: CDR1 SQVTM, CDR2 ANQGSEA. The CDR3 covers 12 residues. V gave up 6 bases and J gave up 3 bases, with 9 bases separating them. The CDR3 loop reads CSVGGHYNEQFF. The CDR3 DNA reads as TGCAGCGTAGGGGGACACTACAATGAGCAGTTCTTC.

The chain combines TRBV4-1 with TRBJ1-5, with a tentative D call TRBD1 (6 bases). This CDR3 is 15 amino acids long. The germline V and J ends were trimmed by 0 bases and 6 bases, with 12 bases remaining between them. Germline lookup yields CDR1 MGHRA and CDR2 YSYEKL. In DNA form, the CDR3 reads TGCGCCAGCAGCCAAGACGCCACAGGGAGTCAGCCCCAGCATTTT. The encoded protein is CASSQDATGSQPQHF.

This chain connects TRBV20-1 to TRBJ1-2; 11 nucleotides match TRBD1. The J segment lost 8 bases and the V segment lost 5 bases, leaving 7 bases of the junction unmatched. This CDR3 contains 13 residues. From germline, CDR1 is DFQATT and CDR2 SNEGSKA (reference sequence). CDR3 coding DNA: TGCAGTGCTGCACCGGGACAGGGGGAGGGCTACACCTTC. It yields the protein CSAAPGQGEGYTF.

This chain uses TRBV4-2 with TRBJ2-1, with D maybe TRBD2 (6 bases). The V gene's germline CDR1 is LGHNA and CDR2 YNFKEQ. Trimming left V 0 bases short and J 4 bases short, with 16 bases between. The CDR3 contains 17 residues. CDR3: CASSQELGLATYNEQFF. CDR3 coding DNA: TGTGCCAGCAGCCAAGAATTGGGGCTAGCGACGTACAATGAGCAGTTCTTC.

The J gene is TRBJ1-1, the V gene TRBV5-1; 7 bases are a match to TRBD1. CDR1 is SGHRS and CDR2 is YFSETQ in the germline V gene. J lost 3 bases, V lost 3 bases, and 5 bases had no gene match. The CDR3 spans 14 residues. Here the CDR3 reads CASSSQGGDTEAFF. DNA for the CDR3: TGCGCCAGCAGCTCCCAGGGGGGAGACACTGAAGCTTTCTTT.

This rearrangement joins TRBV5-1 to TRBJ2-2; D may be TRBD1 or TRBD2 (5 bases each). Trimming stripped 4 bases from V and 10 bases from J, with 11 bases between. The V gene's germline CDR1 is SGHRS and CDR2 YFSETQ. The CDR3 extends over 12 amino acids. The CDR3 protein is CASSLGVAELFF. DNA of the CDR3: TGCGCCAGCAGCCTGGGGGTGGCGGAGCTGTTTTTT.

The J gene is TRBJ2-5, the V gene TRBV20-1, with 12 bases that match TRBD2. This CDR3 has 18 residues. After removal of 3 bases from V and 1 base from J, the junction contained 12 bases not matched to a gene. Per the germline V gene, CDR1 is DFQATT and CDR2 is SNEGSKA (reference sequence). CDR3 region: CSASLGAPGLAGQETQYF. The CDR3 coding sequence is TGCAGTGCTAGCCTAGGGGCGCCGGGACTAGCGGGCCAAGAGACCCAGTACTTC.

The chain combines TRBV5-1 with TRBJ2-1; D gene ambiguous. The germline V gene has CDR1 SGHRS and CDR2 YFSETQ. The CDR3 extends over 14 amino acids. Between the trimmed V and J ends, which lost 0 bases and 6 bases, there was a span of 10 bases. The CDR3, as DNA: TGCGCCAGCAGCTTGGCTTCCACTTCCAATGAGCAGTTCTTC. Translation gives CASSLASTSNEQFF.

This clonotype was observed many times. The gene calls are TRBV28 and TRBJ2-7, with a tentative D call TRBD2 (6 bases). CDR1 is MDHEN, CDR2 SYDVKM, per germline. The length of the CDR3 is 15 residues. Trimming took 3 bases from V and 7 from J, leaving 19 bases between them. CDR3 DNA sequence: TGTGCCAGCAGTTTCCCCCTCGAGGCGGGGAGAGAGCAGTACTTC. Protein sequence: CASSFPLEAGREQYF.

This clonotype was seen just once. A read error may account for a junction end that differs from germline. This chain uses TRBV20-1 with TRBJ2-3, with 10 bases identical to TRBD2. Germline assignment: CDR1 DFQATT and CDR2 SNEGSKA (reference sequence). The CDR3 spans 15 residues. The CDR3 spells CSAGESSGGGDTQYF. The CDR3 region has the DNA TGCAGTGCTGGAGAGTCTAGCGGGGGAGGAGATACGCAGTATTTT.